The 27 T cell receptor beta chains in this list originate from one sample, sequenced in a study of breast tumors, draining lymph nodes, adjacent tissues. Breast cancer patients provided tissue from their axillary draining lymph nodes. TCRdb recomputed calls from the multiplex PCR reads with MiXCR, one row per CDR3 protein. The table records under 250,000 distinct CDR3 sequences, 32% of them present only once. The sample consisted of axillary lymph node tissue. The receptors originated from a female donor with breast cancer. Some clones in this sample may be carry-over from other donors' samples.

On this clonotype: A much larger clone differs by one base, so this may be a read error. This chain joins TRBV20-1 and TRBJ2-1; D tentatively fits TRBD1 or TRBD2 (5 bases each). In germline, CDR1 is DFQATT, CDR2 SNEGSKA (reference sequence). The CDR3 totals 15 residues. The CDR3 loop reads CSAEAGTSSYDEQFF. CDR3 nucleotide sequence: TGCAGTGCCGAGGCCGGGACGAGCTCCTACGATGAGCAGTTCTTC.

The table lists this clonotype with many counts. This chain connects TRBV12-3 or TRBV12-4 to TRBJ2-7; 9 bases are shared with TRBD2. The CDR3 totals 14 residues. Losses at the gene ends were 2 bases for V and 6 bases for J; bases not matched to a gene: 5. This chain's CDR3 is CASSLISGSGEQYF. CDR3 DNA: TGTGCCAGCAGTTTAATTAGCGGGAGTGGCGAGCAGTACTTC.

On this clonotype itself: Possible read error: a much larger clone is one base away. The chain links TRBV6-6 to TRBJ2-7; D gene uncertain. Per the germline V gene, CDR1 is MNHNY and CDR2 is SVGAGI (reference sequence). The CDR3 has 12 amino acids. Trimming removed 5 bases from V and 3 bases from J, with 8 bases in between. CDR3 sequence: CASSHANYEQYF. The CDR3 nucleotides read TGTGCCAGCAGTCACGCAAACTACGAGCAGTACTTC.

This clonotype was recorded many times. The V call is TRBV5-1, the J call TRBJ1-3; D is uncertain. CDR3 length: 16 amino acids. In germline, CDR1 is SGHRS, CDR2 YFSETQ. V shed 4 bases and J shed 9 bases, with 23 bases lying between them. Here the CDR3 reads CASSVRTRDSGGTIYF. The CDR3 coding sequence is TGCGCCAGCAGCGTTAGGACCCGCGACTCTGGAGGCACCATATATTTT.

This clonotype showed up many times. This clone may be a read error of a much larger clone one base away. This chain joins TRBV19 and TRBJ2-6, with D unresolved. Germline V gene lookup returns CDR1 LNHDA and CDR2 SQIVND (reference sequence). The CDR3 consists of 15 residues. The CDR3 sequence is CASTPRFSGTNVLTF. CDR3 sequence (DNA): TGTGCCAGTACCCCCCGGTTCTCTGGGACCAACGTCCTGACTTTC. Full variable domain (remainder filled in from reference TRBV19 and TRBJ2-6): DGGITQSPKYLFRKEGQNVTLSCEQNLNHDAMYWYRQDPGQGLRLIYYSQIVNDFQKGDIAEGYSVSREKKESFPLTVTSAQKNPTAFYLCASTPRFSGTNVLTFGAGSRLTVL.

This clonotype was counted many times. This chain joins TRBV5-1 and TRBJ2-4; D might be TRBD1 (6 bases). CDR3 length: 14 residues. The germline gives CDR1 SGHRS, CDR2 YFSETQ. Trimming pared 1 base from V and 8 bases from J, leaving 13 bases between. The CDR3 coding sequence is TGCGCCAGCAGCTTGTCATACAGGGTCGACATTCAGTACTTC. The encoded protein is CASSLSYRVDIQYF.

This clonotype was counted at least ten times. This chain's CDR3 is CASSTSLPYYTF. DNA of the CDR3: TGTGCCAGCAGTACCTCGCTTCCTTACTACACCTTC. The J gene is TRBJ1-2, the V gene TRBV12-3 or TRBV12-4, with unresolved D. This CDR3 is built from 12 residues. V lost 5 bases, J lost 10 bases, and 14 bases lay in between.

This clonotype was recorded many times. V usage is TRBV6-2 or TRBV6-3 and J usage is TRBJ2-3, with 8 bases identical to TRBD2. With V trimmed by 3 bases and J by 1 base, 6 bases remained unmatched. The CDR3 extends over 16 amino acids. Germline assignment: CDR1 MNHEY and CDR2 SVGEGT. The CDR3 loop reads CASSYGTGGGTDTQYF. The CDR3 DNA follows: TGTGCCAGCAGTTATGGGACGGGAGGGGGCACAGATACGCAGTATTTT.

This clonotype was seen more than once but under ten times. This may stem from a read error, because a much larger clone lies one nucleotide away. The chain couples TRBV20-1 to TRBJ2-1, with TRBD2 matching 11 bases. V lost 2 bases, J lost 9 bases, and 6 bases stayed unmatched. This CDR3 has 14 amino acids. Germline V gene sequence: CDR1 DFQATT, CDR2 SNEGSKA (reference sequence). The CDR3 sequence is CSARRLAGSTEQFF. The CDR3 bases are TGCAGTGCTAGAAGACTAGCGGGAAGCACTGAGCAGTTCTTC.

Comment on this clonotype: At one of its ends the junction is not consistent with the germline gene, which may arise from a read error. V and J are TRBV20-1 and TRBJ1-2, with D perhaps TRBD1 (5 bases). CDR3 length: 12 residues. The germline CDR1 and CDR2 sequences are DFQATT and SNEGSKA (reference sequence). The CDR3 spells CSTRGQNYGSTF. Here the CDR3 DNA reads TGCAGTACTAGGGGCCAGAACTATGGCTCCACCTTC.

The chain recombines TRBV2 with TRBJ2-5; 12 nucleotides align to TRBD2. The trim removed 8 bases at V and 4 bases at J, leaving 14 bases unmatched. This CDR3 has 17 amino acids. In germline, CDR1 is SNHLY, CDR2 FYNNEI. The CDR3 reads CASCPAVLAGGPETQYF. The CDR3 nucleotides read TGTGCCAGCTGCCCGGCAGTGCTAGCGGGAGGGCCAGAGACCCAGTACTTC.

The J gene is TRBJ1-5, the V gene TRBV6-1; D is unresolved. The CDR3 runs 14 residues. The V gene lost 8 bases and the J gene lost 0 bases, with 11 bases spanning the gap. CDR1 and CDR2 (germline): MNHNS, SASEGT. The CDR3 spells CASGPSYSNQPQHF. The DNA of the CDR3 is TGTGCCAGCGGGCCCTCCTATAGCAATCAGCCCCAGCATTTT.

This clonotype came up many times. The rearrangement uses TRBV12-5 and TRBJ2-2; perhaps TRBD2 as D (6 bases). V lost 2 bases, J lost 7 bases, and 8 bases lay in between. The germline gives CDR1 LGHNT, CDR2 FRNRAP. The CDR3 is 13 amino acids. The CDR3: CASGLMGGGELFF. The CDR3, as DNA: TGTGCTAGTGGTTTGATGGGAGGCGGGGAGCTGTTTTTT.

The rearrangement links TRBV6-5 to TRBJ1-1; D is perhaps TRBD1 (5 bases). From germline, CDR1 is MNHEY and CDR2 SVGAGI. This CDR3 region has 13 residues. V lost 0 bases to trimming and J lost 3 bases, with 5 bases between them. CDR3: CASSYSTDTEAFF. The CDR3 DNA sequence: TGTGCCAGCAGTTACTCGACAGACACTGAAGCTTTCTTT.

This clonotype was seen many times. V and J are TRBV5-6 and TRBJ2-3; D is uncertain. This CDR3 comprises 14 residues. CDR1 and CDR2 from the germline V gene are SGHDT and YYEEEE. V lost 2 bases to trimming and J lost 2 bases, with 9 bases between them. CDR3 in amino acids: CASSLDRPTDTQYF. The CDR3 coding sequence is TGTGCCAGCAGCTTAGATAGGCCCACAGATACGCAGTATTTT. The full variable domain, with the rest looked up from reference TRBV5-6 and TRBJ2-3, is DAGVTQSPTHLIKTRGQQVTLRCSPKSGHDTVSWYQQALGQGPQFIFQYYEEEERQRGNFPDRFSGHQFPNYSSELNVNALLLGDSALYLCASSLDRPTDTQYFGPGTRLTVL.

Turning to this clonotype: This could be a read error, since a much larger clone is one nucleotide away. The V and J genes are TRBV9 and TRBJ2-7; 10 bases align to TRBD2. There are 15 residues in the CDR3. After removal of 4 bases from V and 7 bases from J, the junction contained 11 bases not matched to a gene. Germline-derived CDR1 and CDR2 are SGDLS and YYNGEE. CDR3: CASSPGLAEGEEQYF. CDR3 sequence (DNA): TGTGCCAGCAGCCCAGGACTAGCGGAAGGAGAAGAGCAGTACTTC.

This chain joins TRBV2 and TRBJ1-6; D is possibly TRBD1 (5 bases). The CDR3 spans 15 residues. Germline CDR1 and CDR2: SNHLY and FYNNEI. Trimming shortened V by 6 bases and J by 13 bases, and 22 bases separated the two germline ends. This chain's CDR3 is CASSGDSARGTPLHF. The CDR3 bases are TGTGCCAGCAGCGGCGACAGCGCGCGTGGCACCCCCCTCCACTTT. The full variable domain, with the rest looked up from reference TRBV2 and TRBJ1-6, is EPEVTQTPSHQVTQMGQEVILRCVPISNHLYFYWYRQILGQKVEFLVSFYNNEISEKSEIFDDQFSVERPDGSNFTLKIRSTKLEDSAMYFCASSGDSARGTPLHFGNGTRLTVT.

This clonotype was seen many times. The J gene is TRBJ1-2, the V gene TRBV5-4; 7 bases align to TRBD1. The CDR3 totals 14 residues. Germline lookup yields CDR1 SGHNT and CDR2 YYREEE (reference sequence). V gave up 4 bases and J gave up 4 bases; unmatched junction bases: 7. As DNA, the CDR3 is TGTGCCAGCAGCAATCCCGGGACAGTCTATGGCTACACCTTC. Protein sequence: CASSNPGTVYGYTF.

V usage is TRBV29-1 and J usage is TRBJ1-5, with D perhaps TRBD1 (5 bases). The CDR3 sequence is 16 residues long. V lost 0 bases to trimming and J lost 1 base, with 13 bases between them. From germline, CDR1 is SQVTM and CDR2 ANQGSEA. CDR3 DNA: TGCAGCGTTGAAGATCGGGGGGGTGGGAGCAATCAGCCCCAGCATTTT. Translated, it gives CSVEDRGGGSNQPQHF.

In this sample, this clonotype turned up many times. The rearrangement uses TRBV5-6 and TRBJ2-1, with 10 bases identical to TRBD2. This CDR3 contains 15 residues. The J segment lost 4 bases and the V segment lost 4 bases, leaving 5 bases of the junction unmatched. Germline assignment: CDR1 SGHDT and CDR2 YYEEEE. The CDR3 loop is CASSRSGGGYNEQFF. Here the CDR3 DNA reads TGTGCCAGCAGCAGAAGCGGGGGGGGTTACAATGAGCAGTTCTTC.

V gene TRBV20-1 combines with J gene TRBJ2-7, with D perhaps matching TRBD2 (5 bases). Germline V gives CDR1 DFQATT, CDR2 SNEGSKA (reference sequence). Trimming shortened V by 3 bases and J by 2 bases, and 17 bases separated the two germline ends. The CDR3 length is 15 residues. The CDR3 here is CSARDLSEPPYEQYF. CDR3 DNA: TGCAGTGCTAGGGACCTTAGCGAACCCCCCTACGAGCAGTACTTC.

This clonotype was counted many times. The CDR3 region has the DNA TGTGCCAGCAGCCCCGGGACAGGGGAAGAAAAACTGTTTTTT. It yields the protein CASSPGTGEEKLFF. This sequence joins TRBV7-8 and TRBJ1-4; TRBD1 matches 10 bases. Unmatched junction bases numbered 5, after V lost 5 bases and J lost 8 bases. Germline V gives CDR1 SGHVS, CDR2 FQNEAQ. The CDR3 sequence is 14 residues long.

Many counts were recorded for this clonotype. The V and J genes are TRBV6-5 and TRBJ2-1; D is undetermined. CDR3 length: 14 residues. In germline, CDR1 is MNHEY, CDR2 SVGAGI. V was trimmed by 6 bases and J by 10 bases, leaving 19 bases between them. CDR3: CASSYTYYGGEQFF. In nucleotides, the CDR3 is TGTGCCAGCAGCTATACCTATTATGGCGGCGAGCAGTTCTTC.

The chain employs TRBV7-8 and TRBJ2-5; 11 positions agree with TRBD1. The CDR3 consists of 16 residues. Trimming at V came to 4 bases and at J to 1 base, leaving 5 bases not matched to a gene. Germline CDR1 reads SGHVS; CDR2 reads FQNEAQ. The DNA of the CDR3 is TGTGCCAGCAGCTCCGGGACAGGGGGTGCCCAAGAGACCCAGTACTTC. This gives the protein CASSSGTGGAQETQYF.

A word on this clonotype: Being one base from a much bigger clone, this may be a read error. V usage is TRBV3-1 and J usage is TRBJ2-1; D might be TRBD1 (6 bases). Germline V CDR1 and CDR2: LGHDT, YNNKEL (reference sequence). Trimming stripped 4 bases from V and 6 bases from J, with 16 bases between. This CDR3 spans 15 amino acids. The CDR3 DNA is TGTGCCAGCAGCCCTTCTCCGCCGACAGGCAATGAGCAGTTCTTC. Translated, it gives CASSPSPPTGNEQFF.

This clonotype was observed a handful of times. The CDR3 spells CATSAQGEKLFF. The CDR3 nucleotides are TGTGCCACCAGTGCGCAGGGAGAAAAACTGTTTTTT. The V call is TRBV24-1, the J call TRBJ1-4, with D possibly being TRBD1 (5 bases). Germline V lookup: CDR1 KGHDR, CDR2 SFDVKD. The CDR3 sequence is 12 residues long. The germline V and J ends were trimmed by 5 bases and 8 bases, with 8 bases remaining between them.

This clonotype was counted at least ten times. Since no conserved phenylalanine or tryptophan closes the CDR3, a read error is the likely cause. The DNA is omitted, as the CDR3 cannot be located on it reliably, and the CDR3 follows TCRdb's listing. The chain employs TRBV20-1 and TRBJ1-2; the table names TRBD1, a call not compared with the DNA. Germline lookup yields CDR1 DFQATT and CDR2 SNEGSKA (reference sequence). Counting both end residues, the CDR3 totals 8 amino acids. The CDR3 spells CSASDRTP.